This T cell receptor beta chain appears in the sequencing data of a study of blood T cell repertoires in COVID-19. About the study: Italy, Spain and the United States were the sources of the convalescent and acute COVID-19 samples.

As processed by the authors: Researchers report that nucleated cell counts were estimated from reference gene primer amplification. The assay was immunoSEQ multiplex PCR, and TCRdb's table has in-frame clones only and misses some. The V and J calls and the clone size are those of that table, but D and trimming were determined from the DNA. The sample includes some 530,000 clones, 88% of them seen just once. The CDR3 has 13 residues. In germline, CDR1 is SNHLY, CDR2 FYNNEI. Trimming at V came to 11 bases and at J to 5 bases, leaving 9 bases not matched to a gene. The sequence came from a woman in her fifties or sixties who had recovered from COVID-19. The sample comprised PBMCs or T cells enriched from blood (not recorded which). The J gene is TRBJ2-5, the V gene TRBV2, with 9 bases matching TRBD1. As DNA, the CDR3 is TGTGCCGGCGGGACAGGGCACGGGGAGACCCAGTACTTC. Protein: CAGGTGHGETQYF. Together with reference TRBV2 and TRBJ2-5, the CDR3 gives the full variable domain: EPEVTQTPSHQVTQMGQEVILRCVPISNHLYFYWYRQILGQKVEFLVSFYNNEISEKSEIFDDQFSVERPDGSNFTLKIRSTKLEDSAMYFCAGGTGHGETQYFGPGTRLLVL.